The 16 T cell receptor beta chains given below trace back to one sample, sequenced in a study of blood T cell repertoires in COVID-19 (dated by TCRdb to the early 2020s). Libraries were built with the immunoSEQ multiplex PCR assay. TCRdb carries this immuneACCESS record with in-frame sequences only. Its versions omit some clonotypes, under half of them owing to an unresolved V gene in the studies checked, with the rest unexplained. The sample yields around 300,000 clones; 70% to 90% were counted once. Clones ranked in the top ten supply about 10% of the sample. The source material was peripheral blood. The receptors were sampled from a woman between 65 and 79 years old with acute or convalescent COVID-19.

CDR3 in amino acids: CASSRQGKSGNTIYF. In DNA, the CDR3 is TGTGCCAGCTCCAGACAGGGCAAAAGTGGAAACACCATATATTTT. This chain joins TRBV18 and TRBJ1-3, with TRBD1 matching 7 bases. Looked up from germline, CDR1 is KGHSH and CDR2 is LQKENI. The CDR3 length is 15 residues. V lost 6 bases, J lost 3 bases, and 8 bases stayed unmatched.

The chain is built from TRBV5-4 and TRBJ1-2, with TRBD1 matching over 7 bases. Germline CDR1 reads SGHNT; CDR2 reads YYREEE (reference sequence). V lost 4 bases to trimming and J lost 6 bases; unmatched junction nucleotides: 12. This CDR3 contains 15 residues. The DNA of the CDR3 is TGTGCCAGCAGCCCAAGGGACAGCGACCTCCATGGCTACACCTTC. Translation: CASSPRDSDLHGYTF.

V is TRBV6-5 and J is TRBJ1-1; D not certain. Trimming took 2 bases from V and 5 from J, leaving 18 bases between them. The germline gives CDR1 MNHEY, CDR2 SVGAGI. The CDR3 extends over 16 amino acids. CDR3 coding DNA: TGTGCCAGCAGTTACGTAAGGTCATATAACGGGACTGAAGCTTTCTTT. Protein: CASSYVRSYNGTEAFF.

The chain employs TRBV7-8 and TRBJ2-1; no reliable D call. V dropped 5 bases and J dropped 5 bases, with 4 bases sitting between them. In germline, CDR1 is SGHVS, CDR2 FQNEAQ. This CDR3 spans 11 amino acids. As DNA, the CDR3 is TGTGCCAGCAGCCTCAACAATGAGCAGTTCTTC. Encoded protein: CASSLNNEQFF.

The chain recombines TRBV25-1 with TRBJ2-2, with a tentative D call TRBD2 (6 bases). CDR3 length: 12 amino acids. Germline CDR1 and CDR2: MGHDK and SYGVNS. V lost 6 bases and J lost 7, with 9 bases in between. This CDR3 reads CASSGGVGELFF. The CDR3 coding sequence is TGTGCCAGCAGCGGGGGAGTCGGGGAGCTGTTTTTT.

This sequence joins TRBV19 and TRBJ1-6; D is uncertain. Trimming cost V 0 bases and J 10 bases, with 7 bases left between them. CDR1 and CDR2 from the germline V gene are LNHDA and SQIVND (reference sequence). This CDR3 region has 13 residues. The chain's CDR3 is CASSIERESPLHF. The CDR3 DNA reads TGTGCCAGTAGTATAGAGCGGGAATCACCCCTCCACTTT.

A single count supports this clone. CDR3 in amino acids: CASSRGPDTDTQYF. DNA of the CDR3: TGTGCCAGCAGCCGGGGCCCGGACACAGATACGCAGTATTTT. The V and J genes are TRBV3-1 (or the pseudogene TRBV3-2) and TRBJ2-3; the D gene is possibly TRBD1 (5 bases). V was pared by 4 bases and J by 2 bases, with 10 bases between. Germline V gene sequence: CDR1 LGHDT, CDR2 YNNKEL (reference sequence). CDR3 length: 14 amino acids.

The chain links TRBV2 to TRBJ2-7; D gene unclear. The CDR3 is 13 amino acids. Trimming took 1 base from V and 2 from J, leaving 6 bases between them. Germline V gives CDR1 SNHLY, CDR2 FYNNEI. As DNA, the CDR3 is TGTGCCAGCAGTGAAGGCAGTCCCTACGAGCAGTACTTC. This gives the protein CASSEGSPYEQYF.

Written as DNA, the CDR3 is TGCGCCAGCAGCCAGTGGGAGTCCATGAACACTGAAGCTTTCTTT. The encoded protein is CASSQWESMNTEAFF. The chain combines TRBV4-1 with TRBJ1-1; D is ambiguous. In germline, CDR1 is MGHRA, CDR2 YSYEKL. V shed 3 bases and J shed 0 bases, with 11 bases lying between them. This CDR3 is 15 amino acids long.

This clone was recorded only once. V gene TRBV7-8 combines with J gene TRBJ2-5; no clear D. V lost 3 bases and J 4 bases, leaving 6 bases between the germline ends. CDR1 SGHVS and CDR2 FQNEAQ come from the germline V gene. This CDR3 region has 12 residues. CDR3 region: CASSFPSETQYF. The CDR3 nucleotides are TGTGCCAGCAGCTTCCCCTCAGAGACCCAGTACTTC.

The CDR3 here is CASSIGAGPYEQYF. CDR3 sequence (DNA): TGTGCCAGTAGTATAGGGGCCGGTCCCTACGAGCAGTACTTC. The chain recombines TRBV19 with TRBJ2-7; D is ambiguous. This CDR3 region has 14 residues. Deletions cut 1 base from V and 2 bases from J, with 9 bases between. Germline CDR1 LNHDA, CDR2 SQIVND (reference sequence).

J is TRBJ2-5 and V is TRBV10-1, with TRBD2 as a possible D gene (5 bases). Trimming took off 3 bases at V and 1 base at J, with 12 bases between the two ends. The CDR3 has 15 amino acids. Germline assignment: CDR1 WNHNN and CDR2 SYGVQD (reference sequence). The CDR3 loop is CASSESGSSQETQYF. The CDR3 DNA follows: TGCGCCAGCAGTGAATCTGGGAGTTCCCAAGAGACCCAGTACTTC.

The chain joins TRBV5-1 to TRBJ1-1; 8 bases match TRBD1. Germline assignment: CDR1 SGHRS and CDR2 YFSETQ. With V trimmed by 4 bases and J by 6 bases, 20 bases remained unmatched. This CDR3 contains 18 residues. For the CDR3, the DNA is TGCGCCAGCAGCCCCCTTGGAGGGACAGGCGGAATCCAGGCTGAAGCTTTCTTT. Translating it yields CASSPLGGTGGIQAEAFF.

The chain carries TRBV6-5 and TRBJ1-1; possibly TRBD1 for D (6 bases). V dropped 6 bases and J dropped 5 bases, with 13 bases sitting between them. CDR1 and CDR2 (germline): MNHEY, SVGAGI. CDR3 length: 13 residues. The CDR3 protein is CASSPQGRTEAFF. For the CDR3, the DNA is TGTGCCAGCAGCCCACAGGGAAGGACTGAAGCTTTCTTT.

This rearrangement joins TRBV9 to TRBJ2-3; 8 bases line up with TRBD1. The germline CDR1 and CDR2 sequences are SGDLS and YYNGEE. V lost 2 bases to trimming and J lost 4 bases; unmatched junction nucleotides: 6. The CDR3 has 15 amino acids. The CDR3 here is CASSVDRGMADTQYF. DNA of the CDR3: TGTGCCAGCAGCGTCGACAGGGGTATGGCAGATACGCAGTATTTT.

The rearrangement uses TRBV5-5 and TRBJ1-1; D call uncertain. From germline, CDR1 is SGHKS and CDR2 YYEKEE (reference sequence). This CDR3 comprises 11 residues. The V end was cut by 0 bases, the J end by 8 bases, with 5 bases between. The DNA for the CDR3 is TGTGCCAGCAGCTTGGAACAGGAAGCTTTCTTT. As protein: CASSLEQEAFF.